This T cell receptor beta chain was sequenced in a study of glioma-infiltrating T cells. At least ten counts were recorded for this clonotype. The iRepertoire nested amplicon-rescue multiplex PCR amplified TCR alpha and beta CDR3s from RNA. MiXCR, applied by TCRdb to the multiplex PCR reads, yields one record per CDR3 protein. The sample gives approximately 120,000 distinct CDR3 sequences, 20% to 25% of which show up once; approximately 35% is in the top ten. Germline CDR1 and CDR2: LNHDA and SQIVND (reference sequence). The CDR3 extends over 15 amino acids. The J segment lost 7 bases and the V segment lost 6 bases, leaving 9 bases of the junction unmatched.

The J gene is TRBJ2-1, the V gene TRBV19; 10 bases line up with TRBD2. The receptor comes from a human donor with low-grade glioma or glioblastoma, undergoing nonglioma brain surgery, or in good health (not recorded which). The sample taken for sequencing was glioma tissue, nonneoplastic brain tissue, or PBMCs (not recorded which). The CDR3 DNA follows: TGTGCCAGTAGCCTTAGCGGGAGGCGGGGAAATGAGCAGTTCTTC. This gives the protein CASSLSGRRGNEQFF.